These T cell receptor beta chains were read from a single sample in a study of CD8+CD57+ T cells in acquired aplastic anemia. A single record per CDR3 protein comes from TCRdb applying MiXCR to the reads. The sample records about 71,000 distinct CDR3 sequences, 45% to 60% being singletons. Input material: sorted CD4+, CD8+, or CD8+CD57+ T cells (not recorded which) from PBMCs. These receptor sequences come from a human donor in good health, serving as a control. Each CDR3 is given with its conserved first and last residue. D genes are given only for firm matches. Only part of the rows carry a size: once, few, many, or a class if the clone is expanded.

cdr3_length clone_size j_call d_call v_call cdr3_aa cdr3_nt
14 NA TRBJ2-7 NA TRBV6-5 CASSYRLASYEQYF TGTGCCAGCAGTTACAGGCTAGCCTCCTACGAGCAGTACTTC
15 many TRBJ2-1 NA TRBV7-2 CASSFAQGARSEQFF TGTGCCAGCAGCTTCGCCCAAGGGGCGAGGAGTGAGCAGTTCTTC
15 many TRBJ2-2 TRBD2 TRBV12-3/TRBV12-4 CASSFIWGRAGELFF TGTGCCAGCAGTTTTATCTGGGGGAGGGCCGGGGAGCTGTTTTTT
15 NA TRBJ1-3 NA TRBV7-8 CASSIAPGGGNTIYF TGTGCCAGCAGCATTGCGCCGGGGGGGGGAAACACCATATATTTT
13 many TRBJ2-2 NA TRBV29-1 CSVEGQNTGELFF TGCAGCGTTGAGGGGCAAAACACCGGGGAGCTGTTTTTT
15 many TRBJ1-2 NA TRBV27 CASSLRTGPNYGYTF TGTGCCAGCAGTTTACGGACTGGGCCTAACTATGGCTACACCTTC
13 many TRBJ1-2 TRBD1 TRBV7-9 CASMIGTGGGYTF TGTGCCAGCATGATAGGGACAGGGGGCGGCTACACCTTC
15 few TRBJ1-3 NA TRBV25-1 CASSESRFSGNTIYF TGTGCCAGCAGTGAATCCAGGTTCTCTGGAAACACCATATATTTT
19 many TRBJ2-6 NA TRBV4-1 CASSQDPHSITSGANVLTF TGCGCCAGCAGCCAAGACCCCCACAGTATTACTTCTGGGGCCAACGTCCTGACTTTC
15 NA TRBJ1-5 NA TRBV6-7 CASSYPGGGRVPQHF TGTGCCAGCAGTTACCCGGGTGGAGGGCGGGTGCCCCAGCATTTT
15 many TRBJ1-1 NA TRBV4-2 CASSAQGQGNTEAFF TGTGCCAGCAGCGCACAAGGTCAGGGAAACACTGAAGCTTTCTTT
15 NA TRBJ1-2 NA TRBV7-9 CASSLGSAGGGGYTF TGTGCCAGCAGCTTAGGCTCTGCGGGGGGCGGGGGCTACACCTTC